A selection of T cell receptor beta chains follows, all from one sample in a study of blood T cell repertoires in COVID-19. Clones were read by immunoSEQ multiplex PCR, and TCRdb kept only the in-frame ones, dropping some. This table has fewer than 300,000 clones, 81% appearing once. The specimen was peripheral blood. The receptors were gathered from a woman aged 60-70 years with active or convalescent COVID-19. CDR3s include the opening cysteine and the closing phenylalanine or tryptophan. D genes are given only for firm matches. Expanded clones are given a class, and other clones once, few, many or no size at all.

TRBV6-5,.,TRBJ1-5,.,TGTGCCAGCAGTTACGTGGGGGGGGTGGGCCAGCCCCAGCATTTT,CASSYVGGVGQPQHF
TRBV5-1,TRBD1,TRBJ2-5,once,TGCGCCAGCAGCTGGAGGGGACAGGGGTCTTCGGAGACCCAGTACTTC,CASSWRGQGSSETQYF
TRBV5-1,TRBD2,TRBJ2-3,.,TGCGCCAGCAGCTTGGACCGCGGGGGGGTAGATACGCAGTATTTT,CASSLDRGGVDTQYF
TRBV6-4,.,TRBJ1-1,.,TGTGCCAGCAGTGTCGAGGCCCTGAGCACTGAAGCTTTCTTT,CASSVEALSTEAFF
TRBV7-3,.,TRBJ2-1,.,TGTGCCAGCAGCTTAAATCCTACCCGCGGTGAGCAGTTCTTC,CASSLNPTRGEQFF
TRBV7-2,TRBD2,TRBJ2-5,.,TGTGCCAGCAGCTTAATCGGGGGGGCGTACCAAGAGACCCAGTACTTC,CASSLIGGAYQETQYF
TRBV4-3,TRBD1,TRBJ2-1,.,TGCGCCAGCAGCCAAGAGGCCACAGGGGGCCACAATGAGCAGTTCTTC,CASSQEATGGHNEQFF
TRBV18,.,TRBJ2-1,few,TGTGCCAGCTCCCTCGCGGCAGATTACAATGAGCAGTTCTTC,CASSLAADYNEQFF
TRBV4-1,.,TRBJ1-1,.,TGCGCCAGCAGCCAACCGCGGGGGAGAACTGAAGCTTTCTTT,CASSQPRGRTEAFF
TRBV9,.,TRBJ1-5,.,TGTGCCAGCAGCGTAGCGGGAGGAGGGCAGCCCCAGCATTTT,CASSVAGGGQPQHF
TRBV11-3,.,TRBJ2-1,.,TGTGCCAGCAGCTTAATGTGGGGGGGCACGGATGGGCAGTTCTTC,CASSLMWGGTDGQFF
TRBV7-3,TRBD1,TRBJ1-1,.,TGTGCCAGCAGCTTAACCGGGACAGGCGAAGCTTTCTTT,CASSLTGTGEAFF
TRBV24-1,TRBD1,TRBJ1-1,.,TGTGCCACCAGGGACAGGGGGTACACTGAAGCTTTCTTT,CATRDRGYTEAFF
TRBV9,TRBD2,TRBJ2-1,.,TGTGCCAGCAGCGAGCGAGCGGGGGGAAGGGTTAATGAGCAGTTCTTC,CASSERAGGRVNEQFF
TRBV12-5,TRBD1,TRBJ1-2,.,TGTGCTAGTGGTTCCCTACAGGGGTTCTATGGCTACACCTTC,CASGSLQGFYGYTF
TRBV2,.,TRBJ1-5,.,TGTGCCAGCAGCTTTGACAGATTCAACCAGCCCCAGCATTTT,CASSFDRFNQPQHF
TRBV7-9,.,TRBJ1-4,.,TGTGCCAGCAGCCTTTGGAGGGCAACTAATGAAAAACTGTTTTTT,CASSLWRATNEKLFF
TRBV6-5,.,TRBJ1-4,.,TGTGCCAGCAGCCTGGGGCAGGTGACGGAAAAACTGTTTTTT,CASSLGQVTEKLFF
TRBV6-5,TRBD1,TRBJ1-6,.,TGTGCCAGCAGGGGACAGGGGGTAGGCTCACCCCTCCACTTT,CASRGQGVGSPLHF
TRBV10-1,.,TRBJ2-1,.,TGCGCCAGCAGTGAGTCCCAGGGGTTAGGGAACAATGAGCAGTTCTTC,CASSESQGLGNNEQFF
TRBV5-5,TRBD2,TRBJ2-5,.,TGTGCCAGCAGCTTTGGACTAGCGGGGGCGAAGGAGACCCAGTACTTC,CASSFGLAGAKETQYF
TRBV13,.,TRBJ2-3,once,TGTGCCAGCAGCTTAAGGATAGCTAGCACAGATACGCAGTATTTT,CASSLRIASTDTQYF
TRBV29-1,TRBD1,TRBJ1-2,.,TGCAGCGTTGATTTCTCGGGACAGGGTCTTATTGGCTACACCTTC,CSVDFSGQGLIGYTF
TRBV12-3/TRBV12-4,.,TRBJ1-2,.,TGTGCCAGCAGTCCTACACCTACAGGGTTCAGCACCTTC,CASSPTPTGFSTF
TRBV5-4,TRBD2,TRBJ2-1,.,TGTGCCAGCAGCAAGGGACTAGCGGGGGGAGGCTACAATGAGCAGTTCTTC,CASSKGLAGGGYNEQFF
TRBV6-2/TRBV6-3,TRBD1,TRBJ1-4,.,TGTGCCAGCAGTGGACAGGGGGCCAGAAAACTGTTTTTT,CASSGQGARKLFF
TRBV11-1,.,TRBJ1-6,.,TGTGCCAGCAGCTTAAGGGGCTCCTATAATTCACCCCTCCACTTT,CASSLRGSYNSPLHF
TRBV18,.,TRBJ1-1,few,TGTGCCAGCTCGGGGGGTAAGGACACTGAAGCTTTCTTT,CASSGGKDTEAFF
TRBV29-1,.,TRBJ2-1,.,TGCAGCGTTGAACGGACACCCAACAATGAGCAGTTCTTC,CSVERTPNNEQFF
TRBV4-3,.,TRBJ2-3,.,TGCGCCAGCAGCCAAGGGTTGGGGGGGCTCTATACGCAGTATTTT,CASSQGLGGLYTQYF
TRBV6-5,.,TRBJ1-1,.,TGTGCCAGCAAGGACCCAATCGGGATGCGAGCTTTCTTT,CASKDPIGMRAFF
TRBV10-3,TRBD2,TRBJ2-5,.,TGTGCCATCAGTGAACTAGCGGGGGGCCAAGAGACCCAGTACTTC,CAISELAGGQETQYF
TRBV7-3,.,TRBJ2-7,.,TGTGCCAGCAGCTCGGGACACCGGATGGGCTCCTACGAGCAGTACTTC,CASSSGHRMGSYEQYF
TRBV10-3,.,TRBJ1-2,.,TGTGCCATCAGCCCTCGCACGACCCTGGACATCTATGGCTACACCTTC,CAISPRTTLDIYGYTF
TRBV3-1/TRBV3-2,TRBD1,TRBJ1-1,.,TGTGCCAGCAGCCCCCGACAGGGCGGGGTAGGTAACACTGAAGCTTTCTTT,CASSPRQGGVGNTEAFF
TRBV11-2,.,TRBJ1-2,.,TGTGCCAGCAGCTTAGTGGAGGCGGGGGCGAAGGGCTACACCTTC,CASSLVEAGAKGYTF
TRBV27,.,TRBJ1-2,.,TGTGCCAGCAGTTTAAGGTGGTCGGGCCACCTAACCCCGGGGGTCTCTAACTATGGCTACACCTTC,CASSLRWSGHLTPGVSNYGYTF
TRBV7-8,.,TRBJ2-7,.,TGTGCCAGCAGCTTAGCCAGGGTCTACGAGCAGTACTTC,CASSLARVYEQYF
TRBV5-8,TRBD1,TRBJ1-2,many,TGTGCCAGCAGGGCCCGGGACAGCTTC,CASRARDSF
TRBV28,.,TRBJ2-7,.,TGTGCCAGCAACCAACGGGGGGCCTTCAGGGAGCAGTACTTC,CASNQRGAFREQYF
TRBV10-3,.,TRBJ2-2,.,TGTGCCATCCCTAGACAGGCCACGCACACCGGGGAGCTGTTTTTT,CAIPRQATHTGELFF
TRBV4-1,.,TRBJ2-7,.,TGCGCCAGCAGCTCTTTAGCGGTCTCCTACGAGCAGTACTTC,CASSSLAVSYEQYF
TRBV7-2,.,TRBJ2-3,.,TGTGCCTTACGCAGCCCCGGGGATACGCAGTATTTT,CALRSPGDTQYF
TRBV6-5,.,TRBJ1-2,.,TGTGCCAGCAGCCCGGCGGGTGGGGGCTACACCTTC,CASSPAGGGYTF
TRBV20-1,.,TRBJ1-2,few,TGCAGTGCTAGTAGCGACAGACAATCAGAAGGCTACACCTTC,CSASSDRQSEGYTF
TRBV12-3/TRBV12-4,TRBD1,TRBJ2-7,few,TGTGCCAGCAGTTTTGGGACAGCGTACGAGCAGTACTTC,CASSFGTAYEQYF